What follows is one TCR beta chain and its context. No antigen is known for it. TCRdb recomputed calls from the 5' RACE reads with MiXCR, one row per CDR3 protein. The sample carries about 350,000 distinct CDR3 sequences, roughly 20% recorded once. The data originate from a study of T-cell memory formation after mild COVID-19. General study results and limits: Among clones contracting day 15 to 85, CD4/CD8 was balanced, whereas later expanders leaned CD4+.

The TCR comes from a man between 18 and 35 years old who had mild COVID-19 (a few samples of this study predate the infection). Cell type and time point are not known. The sample comprised PBMCs or a T cell subset sorted from them (not recorded which).

The CDR3, as DNA: TGTGCCAGTAGTCGGGGGGACTACTATGGCTACACCTTC. This encodes CASSRGDYYGYTF. The chain uses TRBV11-2 and TRBJ1-2, with D perhaps matching TRBD1 (5 bases). The V end lost 9 bases, the J end lost 3 bases, and 14 bases lay between the germline ends. The CDR3 is 13 residues long. Germline V gives CDR1 SGHAT, CDR2 FQNNGV.